The entry below describes one T cell receptor beta chain. This clonotype was counted ten times or more. Its antigen has not been determined. The record has no base qualities; no much larger clone is one base away. This specimen comes from a study of type 1 regulatory T cells (dated by TCRdb to the early 2020s). Looking at the study overall: The study characterized an in vitro protocol that generated a Tr1-enriched, alloantigen-specific CD4 T cell product named T-allo10. T-allo10 was being evaluated clinically in patients with hematological malignancies who were receiving allogeneic hematopoietic stem cell transplantation. The research as a whole found: Tr1 cells showed a more restricted TCR repertoire than non-Tr1 cells, which the study interpreted as alloantigen-induced clonal expansion.

The sequencer listed for this sample is Illumina MiSeq. Clones were called with MiXCR by TCRdb after fastp trimmed the public reads at Q25, and only in-frame beta chains were retained. Each entry is one CDR3 protein sequence, shown with its most common DNA and genes. The table for this sample lists about 71,000 distinct CDR3 sequences; under 25% of them were counted only once. The leading ten clones occupy more than 7.5% of the sample. Here V drops 2 bases and J drops 4 bases, and the junction holds 5 bases not matched to any gene. Including the terminal cysteine and phenylalanine, the CDR3 comprises 14 residues. Here the CDR3 DNA is all that survives: 42 bases in frame from base 1.

The V and J segments used are TRBV23-1 and TRBJ2-7, and 7 junctional nucleotides match TRBD2. TRBV23-1 is an ORF, with its function uncertain. The clonotype comes from a human donor in good health. The specimen sequenced was cultured type 1 regulatory T (Tr1) cells, either the whole culture or a sorted fraction (not recorded which). The sample's cell subset or site label, in plain terms: type 1 regulatory T cells sorted from the T-allo10 product. CDR3 protein: CASSQEGREYEQYF. The DNA reads as follows: TGCGCCAGCAGTCAAGAGGGGAGGGAGTACGAGCAGTACTTC.